What follows are 5 T cell receptor beta chains derived from one specimen sequenced in a study of cytomegalovirus exposure and HLA in healthy donors. Generated by immunoSEQ multiplex PCR, the TCRdb table keeps only in-frame clones and is missing some. Of under 200,000 clones listed, roughly 81% are singletons. The sample was PBMCs. Receptors originate from a woman aged 30 to 39 in good health and CMV-seronegative.

V usage is TRBV6-1 and J usage is TRBJ2-7, with a possible D match to TRBD1 (5 bases). The V end was cut by 1 base, the J end by 3 bases, with 13 bases between. Germline CDR1 MNHNS, CDR2 SASEGT. The length of the CDR3 is 15 residues. The CDR3 DNA sequence: TGTGCCAGCAGTGAAGAAGACAGACGAAACTACGAGCAGTACTTC. It yields the protein CASSEEDRRNYEQYF.

The chain is built from TRBV4-1 and TRBJ1-2, with 7 bases aligning to TRBD1. Germline CDR1 is MGHRA and CDR2 is YSYEKL. The CDR3 has 15 amino acids. J gave up 5 bases and V 4 bases, and 10 bases lay outside the gene matches. For the CDR3, the DNA is TGCGCCAGCAGCCTAGACACACAGGGGAGATATGGCTACACCTTC. It is translated as CASSLDTQGRYGYTF.

The chain joins TRBV5-1 to TRBJ1-2; 8 nucleotides align to TRBD1. The CDR3 extends over 15 amino acids. V dropped 4 bases and J dropped 3; count of bases not matched to a gene: 8. Germline assignment: CDR1 SGHRS and CDR2 YFSETQ. Written as DNA, the CDR3 is TGCGCCAGCAGCCCAAGAGACAGGGGTGACTATGGCTACACCTTC. Protein: CASSPRDRGDYGYTF.

Comment on this clone: The sample contains more than one DNA sequence encoding this CDR3. The chain joins TRBV9 to TRBJ2-3, with TRBD2 matching over 9 bases. The CDR3 is made up of 16 amino acids. Germline V gene lookup returns CDR1 SGDLS and CDR2 YYNGEE. After removal of 2 bases from V and 2 bases from J, the junction contained 6 bases not matched to a gene. This CDR3 reads CASSVGAGGYTDTQYF. CDR3 nucleotide sequence: TGTGCCAGCAGCGTTGGAGCGGGGGGTTACACAGATACGCAGTATTTT.

In its sample, this clone was seen many times. Other DNA sequences of this sample code for an identical CDR3. V is TRBV30 and J is TRBJ1-2, with TRBD1 identical over 7 bases. Losses at the gene ends were 2 bases for V and 8 bases for J; bases not matched to a gene: 5. Germline V lookup: CDR1 GTSNPN, CDR2 SVGIG (reference sequence). The CDR3 length is 12 residues. This CDR3 is CAWSRQGGGYTF. CDR3 nucleotides: TGTGCCTGGAGTAGACAGGGTGGGGGCTACACCTTC.